This record covers a single T cell receptor (beta chain). These data come from a study of shared clonotypes between healthy human individuals. About the research overall: Three plates were used per donor for CD4 naive, three for CD4 memory, two for CD8 naive and one for CD8 memory.

Genomic DNA belonging to each subset was distributed in equal measure over several immunoSEQ plates. Data came from immunoSEQ multiplex PCR; TCRdb stores just in-frame clones and leaves some out. The sample lists 2 million to 2.5 million clones; approximately 94% were seen once. Trimming took off 5 bases at V and 3 bases at J, with 13 bases between the two ends. The CDR3 spans 14 residues. CDR1 and CDR2 (germline): GTSNPN, SVGIG (reference sequence). This chain joins TRBV30 and TRBJ1-4, with D possibly TRBD1 on 6 matching bases. The sequence was obtained from a man in his late teens or twenties in good health. Source material: naive CD4+ T cells sorted from blood. The subset is: CD45RA+ positively selected. Here the CDR3 DNA reads TGTGCCTGGGCCACCGGGACACCTAATGAAAAACTGTTTTTT. Translation gives CAWATGTPNEKLFF.